This T cell receptor beta chain was identified in a study of T cells expressing NK-cell markers. Study results and limitations: In about six donors, dominant CD3+CD56+NKG2C+ clonotypes ranked among the top 10 CD8+ clonotypes. The HCMV specificity of the expanded NKG2C+ T cell clones stayed unresolved.

For this clonotype: Its antigen is currently unknown.

TCRdb reanalyzed the 5' RACE reads and collapses them to one entry per CDR3 protein, without DNA. This table holds fewer than 400,000 distinct CDR3 sequences. The CDR3 sequence is 12 residues long. The germline V gene encodes CDR1 SEHNR and CDR2 FQNEAQ (reference sequence). The receptor was isolated from a man aged 18-70 years in good health. The chain links TRBV7-9 to TRBJ2-4; the TCRdb D gene call, TRBD1, has no DNA to confirm it. Sequenced sample: blood T cells: a sorted CD56 or NKG2C T cell subset, CD4+ or CD8+ T cells, or bulk PBMC T cells (not recorded which). CDR3 region: CASSLDLTAQYF.